Each of the 18 T cell receptor beta chains below was sequenced from the same sample in a study of CD8+ T cells in alopecia areata. Treatment meaning: oral pan-JAK inhibitor, 5-10 mg twice daily. Extraction of RNA preceded its reverse transcription into cDNA, which served as the sequencing template. Only in-frame clones appear in the TCRdb table, and some are missing; sequencing was by immunoSEQ multiplex PCR. The profile shows hundreds of thousands of clones, around 64% of them singletons. The material was CD4+ T cells sorted from blood, obtained around week 53, from a patient treated with tofacitinib. All receptors derive from a human donor with alopecia areata.

The J gene is TRBJ2-1, the V gene TRBV4-3; D not certain. Trimming removed 6 bases at V and 6 bases at J, with 24 bases between. The CDR3 length is 17 residues. Germline assignment: CDR1 LGHNA and CDR2 YSLEER. CDR3 loop: CASSLLPGSYRVNEQFF. In DNA form, the CDR3 reads TGCGCCAGCAGTCTACTACCCGGGTCCTATAGGGTCAATGAGCAGTTCTTC.

This clone was found once. The V gene is TRBV7-2, the J gene TRBJ2-7; no definite D call. Germline-derived CDR1 and CDR2 are SGHTA and FQGNSA. The CDR3 is 14 residues long. Trimming stripped 5 bases from V and 5 bases from J, with 16 bases between. CDR3 sequence: CASSPWTRRNEQYF. CDR3 nucleotides: TGTGCCAGCAGCCCCTGGACCCGTCGAAACGAGCAGTACTTC. The full variable domain, completed using reference TRBV7-2 and TRBJ2-7, is GAGVSQSPSNKVTEKGKDVELRCDPISGHTALYWYRQSLGQGLEFLIYFQGNSAPDKSGLPSDRFSAERTGGSVSTLTIQRTQQEDSAVYLCASSPWTRRNEQYFGPGTRLTVT.

The V gene is TRBV30, the J gene TRBJ1-1; D uncertain. The CDR3 totals 11 residues. Trimming pared 5 bases from V and 7 bases from J, leaving 11 bases between. Looked up from germline, CDR1 is GTSNPN and CDR2 is SVGIG (reference sequence). CDR3 protein: CAWARRDEAFF. The DNA of the CDR3 is TGTGCCTGGGCCCGGCGGGATGAAGCTTTCTTT.

V usage is TRBV30 and J usage is TRBJ1-1; 12 bases line up with TRBD1. There are 16 residues in the CDR3. J gave up 4 bases and V 6 bases, and 12 bases lay outside the gene matches. CDR1 is GTSNPN and CDR2 is SVGIG in the germline V gene (reference sequence). CDR3 DNA: TGTGCCTGTTCCCCGGGACAGGGGGCAGGAAGCACTGAAGCTTTCTTT. The encoded protein is CACSPGQGAGSTEAFF.

The chain is built from TRBV5-6 and TRBJ2-3; TRBD2 might be the D (6 bases). Per germline, CDR1 SGHDT and CDR2 YYEEEE. V lost 3 bases and J lost 9, with 20 bases in between. The CDR3 length is 15 residues. The CDR3 spells CASSSLAGPFGTQYF. CDR3 DNA sequence: TGTGCCAGCAGCTCGCTTGCGGGGCCATTTGGAACGCAGTATTTT.

The CDR3, as DNA: TGTGCCAGCATCTTAGAGACAGGAGCCACTGAAGCTTTCTTT. It translates to CASILETGATEAFF. J is TRBJ1-1 and V is TRBV2; TRBD1 might be the D (6 bases). The CDR3 has 14 residues. With 7 bases removed from V and 4 bases from J, the gap between germline ends came to 16 bases. Per germline, CDR1 SNHLY and CDR2 FYNNEI.

The J gene is TRBJ1-2, the V gene TRBV27; no reliable D call. CDR3 length equals 15 residues. V was trimmed by 3 bases and J by 5 bases, leaving 16 bases between them. Germline V gives CDR1 MNHEY, CDR2 SMNVEV (reference sequence). CDR3 in DNA: TGTGCCAGCAGTTTCGCCGATCCGGGTCCATATGGCTACACCTTC. Its translation: CASSFADPGPYGYTF.

This chain connects TRBV29-1 to TRBJ2-3; 7 positions agree with TRBD2. The CDR3 has 14 amino acids. Unmatched junction bases numbered 10, after V lost 6 bases and J lost 4 bases. The germline V gene encodes CDR1 SQVTM and CDR2 ANQGSEA. The CDR3 nucleotides are TGCAGCGTCTTACTAGCGATTGTCCCAGATACGCAGTATTTT. Translated, it gives CSVLLAIVPDTQYF.

The chain combines TRBV2 with TRBJ1-5; D is possibly TRBD1 (6 bases). Trimming removed 7 bases at V and 6 bases at J, with 13 bases between. CDR3 size: 13 residues. The germline V gene has CDR1 SNHLY and CDR2 FYNNEI. The chain's CDR3 is CASIEGRGQPQHF. CDR3 nucleotide sequence: TGTGCCAGCATAGAGGGCAGGGGTCAGCCCCAGCATTTT. Variable domain in full (rest from reference TRBV2 and TRBJ1-5): EPEVTQTPSHQVTQMGQEVILRCVPISNHLYFYWYRQILGQKVEFLVSFYNNEISEKSEIFDDQFSVERPDGSNFTLKIRSTKLEDSAMYFCASIEGRGQPQHFGDGTRLSIL.

V usage is TRBV5-1 and J usage is TRBJ1-1, with 11 bases lining up with TRBD1. CDR1 and CDR2 (germline): SGHRS, YFSETQ. The CDR3 has 13 amino acids. V shed 3 bases and J 6 bases; nucleotides not matched to a gene: 1. The CDR3 loop reads CASSSGQGAEAFF. The DNA of the CDR3 is TGCGCCAGCAGCTCGGGACAGGGGGCTGAAGCTTTCTTT.

This clone has just a few counts. The V gene is TRBV29-1, the J gene TRBJ1-3; the D is unclear. CDR1 and CDR2 (germline): SQVTM, ANQGSEA. CDR3 size: 11 residues. V lost 7 bases to trimming and J lost 9 bases, with 13 bases between them. CDR3 sequence reads: CSGIIGPTIYF. The CDR3 DNA follows: TGCAGCGGAATTATCGGTCCCACCATATATTTT.

This sequence joins TRBV10-3 and TRBJ2-1; 8 bases match TRBD2. The CDR3 sequence is 14 residues long. Trimming removed 8 bases from V and 2 bases from J; junction bases left unmatched: 5. Germline-derived CDR1 and CDR2 are ENHRY and SYGVKD. CDR3 sequence (DNA): TGTGCCATCCAACTAGCGGCCGCCTACAATGAGCAGTTCTTC. This translates into CAIQLAAAYNEQFF.

The V call is TRBV30, the J call TRBJ1-1; D not certain. The CDR3 covers 11 residues. Trimming took 6 bases from V and 5 from J, leaving 10 bases between them. Looked up from germline, CDR1 is GTSNPN and CDR2 is SVGIG (reference sequence). CDR3 sequence (DNA): TGTGCCTGTCTGGTGACTACTGAAGCTTTCTTT. It codes for CACLVTTEAFF.

The chain has TRBV5-6 and TRBJ2-1; a possible D gene is TRBD2 (6 bases). The CDR3 runs 15 residues. Germline V gene data show CDR1 as SGHDT and CDR2 as YYEEEE. The V end lost 3 bases, the J end lost 6 bases, and 16 bases lay between the germline ends. This CDR3 reads CASSWGQGLGNEQFF. For the CDR3, the DNA is TGTGCCAGCAGCTGGGGCCAGGGACTGGGCAATGAGCAGTTCTTC.

The rearrangement joins TRBV5-4 to TRBJ2-1, with 7 bases lining up with TRBD2. The CDR3 is 15 amino acids. Unmatched junction bases numbered 12, after V lost 4 bases and J lost 8 bases. Germline V gene sequence: CDR1 SGHNT, CDR2 YYREEE (reference sequence). The CDR3 bases are TGTGCCAGCAGCCCGGGGGGAGTATGGCAGTATGAGCAGTTCTTC. Translation gives CASSPGGVWQYEQFF.

The rearrangement uses TRBV7-9 and TRBJ2-5, with 9 positions matching TRBD1. Per the germline V gene, CDR1 is SEHNR and CDR2 is FQNEAQ (reference sequence). V lost 2 bases to trimming and J lost 2 bases; unmatched junction nucleotides: 15. This CDR3 region has 19 residues. CDR3 in DNA: TGTGCCAGCAGCTTACGGACAGGGGTGAGCGAATTGGCGCAAGAGACCCAGTACTTC. This translates into CASSLRTGVSELAQETQYF. Full variable domain (rest looked up from reference TRBV7-9 and TRBJ2-5): DTGVSQNPRHKITKRGQNVTFRCDPISEHNRLYWYRQTLGQGPEFLTYFQNEAQLEKSRLLSDRFSAERPKGSFSTLEIQRTEQGDSAMYLCASSLRTGVSELAQETQYFGPGTRLLVL.

This clone was seen only a few times. The rearrangement uses TRBV19 and TRBJ2-1, with D maybe TRBD2 (5 bases). V was pared by 5 bases and J by 9 bases, with 17 bases between. The CDR3 covers 14 residues. Germline CDR1 and CDR2: LNHDA and SQIVND (reference sequence). In DNA form, the CDR3 reads TGTGCCAGTAGTCCTGCGTCCGGGGTTGCTGAGCAGTTCTTC. Protein product: CASSPASGVAEQFF.

The chain couples TRBV7-9 to TRBJ2-5; D remains unclear. Germline V lookup: CDR1 SEHNR, CDR2 FQNEAQ (reference sequence). The CDR3 covers 16 residues. Trimming removed 5 bases from V and 3 bases from J, with 19 bases in between. The CDR3, as DNA: TGTGCCAGCAGCCGCCAGAGCGTCGGCCCCAAAGAGACCCAGTACTTC. Translating gives CASSRQSVGPKETQYF.